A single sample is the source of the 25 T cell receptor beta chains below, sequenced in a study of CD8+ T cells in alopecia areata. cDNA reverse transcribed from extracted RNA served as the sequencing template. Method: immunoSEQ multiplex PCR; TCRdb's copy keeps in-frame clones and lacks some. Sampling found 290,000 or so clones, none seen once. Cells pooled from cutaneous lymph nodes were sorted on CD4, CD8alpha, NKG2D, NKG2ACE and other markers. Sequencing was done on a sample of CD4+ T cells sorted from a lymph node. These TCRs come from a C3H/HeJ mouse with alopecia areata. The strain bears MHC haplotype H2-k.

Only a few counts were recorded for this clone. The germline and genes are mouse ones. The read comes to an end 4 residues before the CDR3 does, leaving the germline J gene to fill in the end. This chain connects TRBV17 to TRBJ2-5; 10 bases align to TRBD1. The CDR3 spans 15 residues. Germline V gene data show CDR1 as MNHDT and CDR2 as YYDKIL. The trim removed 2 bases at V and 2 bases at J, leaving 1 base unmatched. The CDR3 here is CASSRRTGGQDTQYF. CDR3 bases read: TGTGCTAGCAGTAGACGGACAGGGGGCCAAGAC.

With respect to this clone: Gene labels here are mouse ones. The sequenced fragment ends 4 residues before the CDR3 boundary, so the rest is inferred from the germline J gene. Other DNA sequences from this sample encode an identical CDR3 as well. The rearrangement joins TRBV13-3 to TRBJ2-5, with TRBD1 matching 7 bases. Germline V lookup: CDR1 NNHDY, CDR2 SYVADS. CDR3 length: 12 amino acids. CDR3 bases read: TGTGCCAGCAGCTGGACAGGTGAC. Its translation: CASSWTGD. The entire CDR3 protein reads CASSWTGDTQYF.

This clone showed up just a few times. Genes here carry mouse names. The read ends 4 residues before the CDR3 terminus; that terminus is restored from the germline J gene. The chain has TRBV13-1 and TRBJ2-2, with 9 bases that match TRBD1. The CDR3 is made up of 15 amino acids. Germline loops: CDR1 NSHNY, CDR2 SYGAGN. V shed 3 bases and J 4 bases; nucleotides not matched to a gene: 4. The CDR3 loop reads CASSGPGQGTGQLYF. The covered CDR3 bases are TGTGCCAGCAGTGGTCCGGGACAGGGCACCGGG.

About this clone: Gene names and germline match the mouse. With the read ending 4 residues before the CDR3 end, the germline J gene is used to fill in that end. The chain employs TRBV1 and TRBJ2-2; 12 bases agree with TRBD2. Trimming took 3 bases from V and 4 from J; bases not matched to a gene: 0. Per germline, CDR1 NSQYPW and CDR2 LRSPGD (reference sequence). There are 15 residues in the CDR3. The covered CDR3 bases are TGCACCTGCAGTGCGGGACTGGGGGGCACCGGG. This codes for CTCSAGLGGTG. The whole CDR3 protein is CTCSAGLGGTGQLYF.

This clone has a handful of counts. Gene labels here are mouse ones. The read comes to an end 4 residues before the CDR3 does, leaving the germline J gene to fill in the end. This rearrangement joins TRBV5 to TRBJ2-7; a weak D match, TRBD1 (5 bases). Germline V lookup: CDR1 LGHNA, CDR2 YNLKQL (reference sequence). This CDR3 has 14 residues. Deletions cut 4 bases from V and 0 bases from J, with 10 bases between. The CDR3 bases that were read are TGTGCCAGCAGCCCTCCAGGGAGCTCCTAT. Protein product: CASSPPGSSY. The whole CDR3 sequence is CASSPPGSSYEQYF.

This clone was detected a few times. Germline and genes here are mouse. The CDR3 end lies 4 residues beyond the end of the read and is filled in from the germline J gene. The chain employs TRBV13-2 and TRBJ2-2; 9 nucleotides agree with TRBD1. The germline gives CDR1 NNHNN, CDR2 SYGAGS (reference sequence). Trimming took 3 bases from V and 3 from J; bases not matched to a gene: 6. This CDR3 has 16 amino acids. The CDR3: CASGVTGGRHTGQLYF. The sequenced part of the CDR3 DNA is TGTGCCAGCGGTGTCACAGGGGGCCGGCACACCGGG.

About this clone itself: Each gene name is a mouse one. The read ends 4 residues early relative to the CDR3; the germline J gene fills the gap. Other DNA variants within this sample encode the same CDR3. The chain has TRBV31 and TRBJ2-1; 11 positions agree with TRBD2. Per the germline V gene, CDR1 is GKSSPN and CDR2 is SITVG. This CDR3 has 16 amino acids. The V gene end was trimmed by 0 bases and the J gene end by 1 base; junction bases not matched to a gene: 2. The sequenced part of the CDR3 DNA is TGTGCCTGGAGTCTACGGACTGGGGGGAACTATGCT. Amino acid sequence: CAWSLRTGGNYA. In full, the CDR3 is CAWSLRTGGNYAEQFF.

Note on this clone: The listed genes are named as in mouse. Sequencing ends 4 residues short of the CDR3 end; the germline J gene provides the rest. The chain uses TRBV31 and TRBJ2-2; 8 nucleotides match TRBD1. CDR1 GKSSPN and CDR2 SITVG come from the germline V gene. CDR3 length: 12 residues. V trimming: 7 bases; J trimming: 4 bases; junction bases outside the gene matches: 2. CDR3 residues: CAFRGPTGQLYF. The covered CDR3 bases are TGTGCCTTCAGGGGGCCCACCGGG. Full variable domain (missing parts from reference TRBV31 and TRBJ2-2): AQTIHQWPVAEIKAVGSPLSLGCTIKGKSSPNLYWYWQATGGTLQQLFYSITVGQVESVVQLNLSASRPKDDQFILSTEKLLLSHSGFYLCAFRGPTGQLYFGEGSKLTVL.

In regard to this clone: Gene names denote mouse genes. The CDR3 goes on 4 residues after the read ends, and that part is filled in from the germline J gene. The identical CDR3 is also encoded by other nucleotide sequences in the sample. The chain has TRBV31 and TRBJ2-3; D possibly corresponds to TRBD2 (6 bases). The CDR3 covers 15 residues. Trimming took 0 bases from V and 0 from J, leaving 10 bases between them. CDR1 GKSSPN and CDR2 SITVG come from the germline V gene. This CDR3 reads CAWSLRGTSAETLYF. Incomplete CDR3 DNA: TGTGCCTGGAGTCTCCGGGGGACTAGTGCAGAA.

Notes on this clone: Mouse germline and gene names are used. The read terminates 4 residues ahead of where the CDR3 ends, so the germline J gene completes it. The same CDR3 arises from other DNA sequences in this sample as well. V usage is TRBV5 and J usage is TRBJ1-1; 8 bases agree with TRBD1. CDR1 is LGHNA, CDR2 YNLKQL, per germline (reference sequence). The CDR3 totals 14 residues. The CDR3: CASSQDRGRTEVFF. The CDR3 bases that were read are TGTGCCAGCAGCCAAGACAGGGGGCGGACA.

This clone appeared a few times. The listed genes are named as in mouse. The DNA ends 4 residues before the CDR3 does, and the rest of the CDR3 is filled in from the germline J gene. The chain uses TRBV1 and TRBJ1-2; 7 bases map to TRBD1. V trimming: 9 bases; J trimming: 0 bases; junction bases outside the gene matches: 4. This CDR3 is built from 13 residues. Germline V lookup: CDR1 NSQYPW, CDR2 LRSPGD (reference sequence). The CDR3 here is CTWGDRTNSDYTF. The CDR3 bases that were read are TGCACCTGGGGGGACAGAACAAACTCC. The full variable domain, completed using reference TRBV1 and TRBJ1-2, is VTLLEQNPRWRLVPRGQAVNLRCILKNSQYPWMSWYQQDLQKQLQWLFTLRSPGDKEVKSLPGADYLATRVTDTELRLQVANMSQGRTLYCTWGDRTNSDYTFGSGTRLLVI.

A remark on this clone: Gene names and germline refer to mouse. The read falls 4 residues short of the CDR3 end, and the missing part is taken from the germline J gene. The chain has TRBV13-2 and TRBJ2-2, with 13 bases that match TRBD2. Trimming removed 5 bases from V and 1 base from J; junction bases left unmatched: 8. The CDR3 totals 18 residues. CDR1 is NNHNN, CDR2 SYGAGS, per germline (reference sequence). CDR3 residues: CASGVPGLGGVNTGQLYF. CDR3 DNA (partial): TGTGCCAGCGGCGTCCCGGGACTGGGGGGGGTAAACACCGGG.

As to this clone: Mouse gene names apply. The CDR3 DNA, read in part, is TGTGCTAGCAGCCGACTGGGTGCT. Its translation: CASSRLGA. The CDR3 in its entirety is CASSRLGAEQFF. V gene TRBV17 combines with J gene TRBJ2-1; 7 bases agree with TRBD2. Sequencing ends 4 residues short of the CDR3 end; the germline J gene provides the rest. The V and J ends lost 6 bases and 6 bases, in that order; junction bases with no gene match: 2. The CDR3 has 12 amino acids. The germline V gene has CDR1 MNHDT and CDR2 YYDKIL.

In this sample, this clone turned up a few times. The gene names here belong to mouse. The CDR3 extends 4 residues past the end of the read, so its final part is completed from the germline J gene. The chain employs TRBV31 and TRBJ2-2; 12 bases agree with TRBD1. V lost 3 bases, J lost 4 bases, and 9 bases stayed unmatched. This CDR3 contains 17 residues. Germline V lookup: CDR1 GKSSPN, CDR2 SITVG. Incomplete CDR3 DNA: TGTGCCTGGAGAAGCCGCGGGACAGGGGGCGTCACCGGG. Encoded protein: CAWRSRGTGGVTG. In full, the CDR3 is CAWRSRGTGGVTGQLYF.

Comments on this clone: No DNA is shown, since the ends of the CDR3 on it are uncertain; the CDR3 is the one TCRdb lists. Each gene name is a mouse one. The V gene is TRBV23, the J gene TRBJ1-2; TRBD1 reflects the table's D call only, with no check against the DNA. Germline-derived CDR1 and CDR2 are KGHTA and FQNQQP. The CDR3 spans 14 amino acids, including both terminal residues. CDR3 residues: CAPADPGQNSDYTF.

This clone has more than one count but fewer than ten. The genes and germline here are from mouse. The CDR3 loop reads CTCSGGGYNSPLYF. The covered CDR3 bases are TGCACCTGCAGTGGAGGGGGATATAATTCGCCC. The chain carries TRBV1 and TRBJ1-6; D is perhaps TRBD1 (6 bases). The sequence runs out 3 residues before the end of the CDR3; the remainder is reconstructed from the germline J gene. TRBJ1-6 is labeled an ORF, and its function is uncertain. V shed 4 bases and J shed 4 bases, with 8 bases lying between them. This CDR3 has 14 residues. Germline V gives CDR1 NSQYPW, CDR2 LRSPGD (reference sequence).

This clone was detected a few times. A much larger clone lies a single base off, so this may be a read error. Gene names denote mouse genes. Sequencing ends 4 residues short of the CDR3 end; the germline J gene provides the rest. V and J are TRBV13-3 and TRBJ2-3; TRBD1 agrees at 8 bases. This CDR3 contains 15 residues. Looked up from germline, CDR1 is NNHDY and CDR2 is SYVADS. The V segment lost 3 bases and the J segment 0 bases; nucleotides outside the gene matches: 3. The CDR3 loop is CASSGQGTSAETLYF. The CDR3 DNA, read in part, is TGTGCCAGCAGTGGACAGGGGACTAGTGCAGAA.

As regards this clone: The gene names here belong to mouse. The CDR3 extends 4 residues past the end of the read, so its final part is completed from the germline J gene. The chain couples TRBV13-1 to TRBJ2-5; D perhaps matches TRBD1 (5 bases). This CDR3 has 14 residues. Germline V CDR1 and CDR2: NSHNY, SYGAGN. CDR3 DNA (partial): TGTGCCAGCAGTGATACTAGGGGAGAAGAC. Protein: CASSDTRGED. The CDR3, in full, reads CASSDTRGEDTQYF.

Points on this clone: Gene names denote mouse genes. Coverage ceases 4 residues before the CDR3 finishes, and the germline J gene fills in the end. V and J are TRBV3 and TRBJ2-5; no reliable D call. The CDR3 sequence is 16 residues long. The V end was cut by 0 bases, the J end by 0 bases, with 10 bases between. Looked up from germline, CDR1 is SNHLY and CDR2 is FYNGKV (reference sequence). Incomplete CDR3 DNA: TGTGCCAGCAGCTTAGCGCTATCAGCTAACCAAGAC. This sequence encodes CASSLALSANQD. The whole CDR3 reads CASSLALSANQDTQYF.

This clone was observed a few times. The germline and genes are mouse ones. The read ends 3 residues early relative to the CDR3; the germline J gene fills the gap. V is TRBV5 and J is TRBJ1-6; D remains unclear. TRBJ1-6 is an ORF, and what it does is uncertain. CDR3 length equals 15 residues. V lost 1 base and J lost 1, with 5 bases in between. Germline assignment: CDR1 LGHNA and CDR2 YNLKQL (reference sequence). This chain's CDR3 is CASSQAESYNSPLYF. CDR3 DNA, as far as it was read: TGTGCCAGCAGCCAAGCAGAATCCTATAATTCGCCC.

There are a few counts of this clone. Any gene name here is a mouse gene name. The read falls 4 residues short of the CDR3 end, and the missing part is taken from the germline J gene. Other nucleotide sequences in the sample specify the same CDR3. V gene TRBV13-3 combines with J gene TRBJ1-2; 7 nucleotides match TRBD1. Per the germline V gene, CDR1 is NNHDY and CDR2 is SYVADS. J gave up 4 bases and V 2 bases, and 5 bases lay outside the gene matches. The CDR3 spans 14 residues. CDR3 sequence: CASSERGLGSDYTF. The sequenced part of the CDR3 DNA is TGTGCCAGCAGTGAAAGGGGGCTGGGCTCC.

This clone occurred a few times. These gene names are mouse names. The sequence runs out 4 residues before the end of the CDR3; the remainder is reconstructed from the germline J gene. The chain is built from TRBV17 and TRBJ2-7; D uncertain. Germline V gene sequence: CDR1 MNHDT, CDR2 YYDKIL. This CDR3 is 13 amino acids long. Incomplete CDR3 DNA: TGTGCTAGCAGTAGAGATCCAGGATAT. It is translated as CASSRDPGY. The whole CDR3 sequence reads CASSRDPGYEQYF.

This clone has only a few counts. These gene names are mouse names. This CDR3 reads CAWSYWGSSAETLYF. The part of the CDR3 DNA that was read is TGTGCCTGGAGTTACTGGGGGTCTAGTGCAGAA. The chain links TRBV31 to TRBJ2-3, with 8 bases identical to TRBD2. Read coverage stops 4 residues before the CDR3 terminus; the germline J gene supplies the remainder. The germline gives CDR1 GKSSPN, CDR2 SITVG. This CDR3 is built from 15 residues. V shed 2 bases and J 0 bases; nucleotides not matched to a gene: 4.

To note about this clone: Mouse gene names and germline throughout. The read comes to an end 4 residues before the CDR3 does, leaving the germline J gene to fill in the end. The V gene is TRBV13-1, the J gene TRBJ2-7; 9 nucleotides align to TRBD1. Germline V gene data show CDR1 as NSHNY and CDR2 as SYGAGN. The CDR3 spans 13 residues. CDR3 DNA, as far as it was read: TGTGCCAGCAAACAGGGGGCGCGGTAT. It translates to CASKQGARY. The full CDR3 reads CASKQGARYEQYF.

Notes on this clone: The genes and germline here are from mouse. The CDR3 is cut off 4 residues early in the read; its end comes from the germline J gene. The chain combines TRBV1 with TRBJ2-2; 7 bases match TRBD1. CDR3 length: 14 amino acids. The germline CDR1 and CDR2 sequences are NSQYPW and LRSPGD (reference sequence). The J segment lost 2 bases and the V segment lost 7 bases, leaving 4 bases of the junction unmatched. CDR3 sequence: CTCKPGQNTGQLYF. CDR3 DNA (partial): TGCACCTGCAAACCGGGACAGAACACCGGG.